Listed below are T cell receptor beta chains from one sample, sequenced in a study of T-cell reconstitution after alpha-beta-depleted transplantation in children. TCRdb fed the PCR reads into MiXCR, producing one record per CDR3 protein. The sample includes 400,000 to 550,000 distinct CDR3 sequences, about 10% of them seen just once. Sequencing used PBMCs, obtained before TCRalphabeta/CD19-depleted stem cell transplant. These receptors were collected from a child under 10 years old with inherited bone marrow failure, due to receive a stem cell transplant. Each CDR3 is given with its conserved first and last residue. Fields, in order: D gene, V gene, clone size, J gene, CDR3 DNA, CDR3 protein. The D gene is left open where the match is weak. A clone size is listed for some rows: how often the clone was seen (once, few, many), or a class if it is expanded.

-,TRBV20-1,many,TRBJ2-1,TGCAGTGCTAGAGATCTTCAGGGCAGCTCCTACAATGAGCAGTTCTTC,CSARDLQGSSYNEQFF
-,TRBV12-3/TRBV12-4,many,TRBJ2-7,TGTGCCAGTTCCCGGGGCCATAGCTCCTACGAGCAGTACTTC,CASSRGHSSYEQYF
TRBD2,TRBV20-1,many,TRBJ2-1,TGCAGTGCTAGAGATAGTGCTAGCGGGAAACTTTACAATGAGCAGTTCTTC,CSARDSASGKLYNEQFF
-,TRBV27,many,TRBJ2-7,TGTGCCAGCAGTCCGAAAGCTACGTACGAGCAGTACTTC,CASSPKATYEQYF
-,TRBV4-3,many,TRBJ2-5,TGCGCCAGCAGCCCGTCTCCGAACGGAGAGACCCAGTACTTC,CASSPSPNGETQYF
-,TRBV7-8,many,TRBJ2-1,TGTGCCAGCAGCTTAGACAGGAGCGGGACATCCTACAATGAGCAGTTCTTC,CASSLDRSGTSYNEQFF
-,TRBV20-1,-,TRBJ1-2,TGCAGCTTCGGGGGCTACACCTTC,CSFGGYTF
-,TRBV6-5,-,TRBJ2-7,TGTGCCAGCAGTTACTCCCCCCCAGAAAACGAGCAGTACTTC,CASSYSPPENEQYF
-,TRBV12-3/TRBV12-4,few,TRBJ1-2,TGTGCCAGCACCCTCGGCCCAGGAACTAACTATGGCTACACCTTC,CASTLGPGTNYGYTF
TRBD2,TRBV20-1,-,TRBJ2-1,TGCAGTGCTAGACCAGCGGGAGGGCCGTATAATGAGCAGTTCTTC,CSARPAGGPYNEQFF
TRBD2,TRBV5-1,many,TRBJ2-3,TGCGCCAGCAGCAATGCGCTAGCGGGACTTTGGAACACAGATACGCAGTATTTT,CASSNALAGLWNTDTQYF
-,TRBV12-3/TRBV12-4,many,TRBJ2-7,TGTGCCAGCAGTCCTAACGGGGTCTACGAGCAGTACTTC,CASSPNGVYEQYF
TRBD2,TRBV7-4,many,TRBJ2-6,TGTGCCAGCAGCCCCCCCCTAGCGGCAAAGTTCTCTGGGGCCAACGTCCTGACTTTC,CASSPPLAAKFSGANVLTF
-,TRBV20-1,many,TRBJ2-3,TGCAGTGCTAGAGATCTTACAGGGCCAGATACGCAGTATTTT,CSARDLTGPDTQYF
TRBD1,TRBV9,few,TRBJ2-1,TGTGCCAGCAGCGTGGGACAGGGTGTATACAATGAGCAGTTCTTC,CASSVGQGVYNEQFF
-,TRBV27,few,TRBJ2-7,TGTGCCAGCAGTTTGGGCAAGACCGGATTTAACGAGCAGTACTTC,CASSLGKTGFNEQYF
TRBD2,TRBV10-3,many,TRBJ2-1,TGTGCCATCAGAGCAGCGGGAGGTTCCGATGAGCAGTTCTTC,CAIRAAGGSDEQFF
-,TRBV20-1,many,TRBJ1-4,TGCAGTGCTAGAGAGGATGAAAAACTGTTTTTT,CSAREDEKLFF
TRBD1,TRBV3-1,few,TRBJ1-6,TGTGCCAGCAGCCTAGGGACAGGTGTGGATTCACCCCTCCACTTT,CASSLGTGVDSPLHF
-,TRBV7-2,few,TRBJ2-7,TGTGCCAGCAGCTTAACTCTAACCTACGAGCAGTACTTC,CASSLTLTYEQYF
-,TRBV7-2,-,TRBJ2-5,TGTGCCAGCAGCTCCTTTCCCCGGGGGAACCAAGAGACCCAGTACTTC,CASSSFPRGNQETQYF
-,TRBV20-1,-,TRBJ1-1,TGCAGTGCCCCGAGATGGGAATTGAACACTGAAGCTTTCTTT,CSAPRWELNTEAFF
-,TRBV6-6,many,TRBJ1-1,TGTGCCAGCAGGGAGGGGACCTTGAGTGAAGCTTTCTTT,CASREGTLSEAFF
-,TRBV6-2/TRBV6-3,few,TRBJ2-1,TGTGCCAGCAGCCCGACCCCGCGCGGGTACAATGAGCAGTTCTTC,CASSPTPRGYNEQFF
-,TRBV2,few,TRBJ2-7,TGTGCCAGCCTTACCGGGGCGGGGCAGACCTACGAGCAGTACTTC,CASLTGAGQTYEQYF
-,TRBV28,-,TRBJ1-1,TGTGCCAGCAGTTTACGTGTTTGGGGTGAAGCTTTCTTT,CASSLRVWGEAFF
-,TRBV4-1,few,TRBJ2-3,TGCGCCAGCAGCCAAGATCTAGACAGAAGGACGCAGTATTTT,CASSQDLDRRTQYF
-,TRBV19,once,TRBJ1-5,TGTGCCAGTAGTATGGCGGGAGGGAGTCAGCCCCAGCATTTT,CASSMAGGSQPQHF
TRBD2,TRBV7-9,many,TRBJ2-4,TGTGCCAGCAGCAAGGGGCTAGCGGGGCGGGCGCTTCAGTACTTC,CASSKGLAGRALQYF
-,TRBV7-9,many,TRBJ2-7,TGTGCCAGCAGTCGCAGCGAAGTCTCTAGGTACGAGCAGTACTTC,CASSRSEVSRYEQYF
TRBD2,TRBV7-7,few,TRBJ2-3,TGTGCCAGCAGCCTCGGGACTAGGGACGGAGATACGCAGTATTTT,CASSLGTRDGDTQYF
-,TRBV11-2,-,TRBJ2-5,TGTGCCAGCAGCTTAGGGGTCGTCGCTAGCCACCAAGAGACCCAGTACTTC,CASSLGVVASHQETQYF
TRBD1,TRBV12-3/TRBV12-4,many,TRBJ1-1,TGTGCCAGCAGTTCAAGGGACAGATACACTGAAGCTTTCTTT,CASSSRDRYTEAFF
-,TRBV12-3/TRBV12-4,many,TRBJ2-5,TGTGCCAGCAGTTTGTTTGAAGGAGAGACCCAGTACTTC,CASSLFEGETQYF
-,TRBV6-2/TRBV6-3,many,TRBJ2-3,TGTGCCAGCAGTTACTCAGTGAGGTCGACAGATACGCAGTATTTT,CASSYSVRSTDTQYF
-,TRBV7-2,-,TRBJ2-1,TGTGCCAGCAGCTTACCGGCCCCCCTGTTTGAGGATGAGCAGTTCTTC,CASSLPAPLFEDEQFF
TRBD1,TRBV5-1,many,TRBJ2-2,TGCGCCAGCAGACGTGCCGGGACAGGGATCGGGGAGCTGTTTTTT,CASRRAGTGIGELFF
TRBD2,TRBV2,few,TRBJ2-2,TGTGCCAGCAGCCCCATAGCGGGCGGGAACACCGGGGAGCTGTTTTTT,CASSPIAGGNTGELFF
-,TRBV24-1,many,TRBJ2-3,TGTGCCACCAGTGACCCCCCCCGCGGGGATACGCAGTATTTT,CATSDPPRGDTQYF
TRBD1,TRBV6-2/TRBV6-3,many,TRBJ1-1,TGTGCCAGCACCGCGACAGGGGGAACTGAAGCTTTCTTT,CASTATGGTEAFF
-,TRBV12-3/TRBV12-4,many,TRBJ2-3,TGTGCCAGCAGCAGAAATAGCGGCACAGATACGCAGTATTTT,CASSRNSGTDTQYF
-,TRBV29-1,many,TRBJ2-7,TGCAGCGTCCGACAGGCTAGAGAGCAGTACTTC,CSVRQAREQYF
-,TRBV6-5,many,TRBJ1-2,TGTGCCAGCAGTTACTCGACGTGGAACTATGGCTACACCTTC,CASSYSTWNYGYTF
TRBD1,TRBV18,many,TRBJ2-2,TGTGCCAGCTCACCCCTGGCTGAGGGGACAGGGAGCACCGGGGAGCTGTTTTTT,CASSPLAEGTGSTGELFF
-,TRBV19,-,TRBJ1-5,TGTGCCAGTAATTGGGACCTTTATAGCAATCAGCCCCAGCATTTT,CASNWDLYSNQPQHF
TRBD2,TRBV12-3/TRBV12-4,many,TRBJ2-3,TGTGCCAGCAGTTTGCTAGCGGGAGATAAAGATACGCAGTATTTT,CASSLLAGDKDTQYF
-,TRBV21-1,-,TRBJ2-1,TGTGCCAGCAGCAAACACGGCGGGCGATACAATGAGCAGTTCTTC,CASSKHGGRYNEQFF
-,TRBV7-9,-,TRBJ2-7,TGTGCCAGCAGCGGAGGACAGTCAAGGGAGTTCTACGAGCAGTACTTC,CASSGGQSREFYEQYF
-,TRBV10-3,many,TRBJ1-5,TGTGCCATCAGTCCCCGAGATCAGCCCCAGCATTTT,CAISPRDQPQHF
-,TRBV10-3,-,TRBJ2-7,TGTGCCATCAGTGAGTTTCGCAGGGCGAACAACGAGCAGTACTTC,CAISEFRRANNEQYF
TRBD1,TRBV4-3,many,TRBJ1-6,TGCGCCAGCAGCCAAGGACAGGGGGCAGTTTCACCCCTCCACTTT,CASSQGQGAVSPLHF
TRBD1,TRBV7-2,-,TRBJ2-1,TGTGCCAGCAGCTTAGAGGGACAGGGGTGGGACAATGAGCAGTTCTTC,CASSLEGQGWDNEQFF
TRBD2,TRBV30,few,TRBJ2-1,TGTGCCTGGAGTGTCTGGCGCGGGAGGGGGAACAATGAGCAGTTCTTC,CAWSVWRGRGNNEQFF